This entry lists 15 T cell receptor beta chains sequenced from one sample in a study of identical twins. TCRdb analysed the 5' RACE reads with MiXCR anew, one entry per CDR3 protein. The table has fewer than 350,000 distinct CDR3 sequences, more than 6.5% seen once. The same data also went into a second study, on yellow fever vaccine responses in identical twins.

The material sequenced was memory (CD45RO+) T cells sorted from blood. Every receptor here comes from a woman between 18 and 30 years old in good health.

This clonotype showed up just a few times. The chain is built from TRBV20-1 and TRBJ2-5; 13 nucleotides agree with TRBD2. V dropped 6 bases and J dropped 3; count of bases not matched to a gene: 4. This CDR3 is 14 amino acids long. The germline CDR1 and CDR2 sequences are DFQATT and SNEGSKA (reference sequence). The DNA for the CDR3 is TGCAGTGCCAGACTAGCGGGAGGTGAAGAGACCCAGTACTTC. Its protein is CSARLAGGEETQYF.

This clonotype was detected ten times or more. The DNA for the CDR3 is TGCAGTGCTAGAACAGCAGACACTGAAGCTTTCTTT. Protein: CSARTADTEAFF. The chain joins TRBV20-1 to TRBJ1-1; no reliable D call. V was trimmed by 2 bases and J by 3 bases, leaving 7 bases between them. Germline CDR1 is DFQATT and CDR2 is SNEGSKA (reference sequence). The CDR3 contains 12 residues.

This clonotype has at least ten counts. This chain joins TRBV3-1 and TRBJ2-7; 10 bases fit TRBD1. From germline, CDR1 is LGHDT and CDR2 YNNKEL (reference sequence). J lost 2 bases, V lost 4 bases, and 5 bases had no gene match. The CDR3 has 15 residues. This CDR3 is CASSPAGQGTYEQYF. CDR3 DNA: TGTGCCAGCAGCCCCGCGGGACAGGGGACCTACGAGCAGTACTTC.

This clonotype was counted ten times or more. The chain links TRBV3-1 to TRBJ2-1; possibly TRBD1 or TRBD2 for D (5 bases each). The germline V gene has CDR1 LGHDT and CDR2 YNNKEL (reference sequence). Trimming removed 4 bases from V and 9 bases from J, with 13 bases in between. The CDR3 covers 13 residues. The CDR3 is CASSPGTIGEQFF. CDR3 DNA sequence: TGTGCCAGCAGCCCTGGGACGATCGGTGAGCAGTTCTTC.

This clonotype was detected only a few times. The rearrangement joins TRBV18 to TRBJ1-4, with D uncertain. The CDR3 runs to 13 residues. The V and J ends lost 4 bases and 12 bases respectively, with 15 bases between them. The V gene's germline CDR1 is KGHSH and CDR2 LQKENI. The CDR3 DNA is TGTGCCAGCTCACTAGCAGAGAGGAAGGAACTGTTTTTT. Protein: CASSLAERKELFF.

This chain joins TRBV2 and TRBJ2-7; D is possibly TRBD1 or TRBD2 (6 bases each). Germline CDR1 SNHLY, CDR2 FYNNEI. The CDR3 consists of 16 residues. V lost 7 bases, J lost 4 bases, and 23 bases lay in between. The DNA of the CDR3 is TGTGCCAGCACCCCCTCGGGCAGGGGAGGTTCATACGAGCAGTACTTC. Its translation is CASTPSGRGGSYEQYF. Full variable domain (outside the CDR3, taken from reference TRBV2 and TRBJ2-7): EPEVTQTPSHQVTQMGQEVILRCVPISNHLYFYWYRQILGQKVEFLVSFYNNEISEKSEIFDDQFSVERPDGSNFTLKIRSTKLEDSAMYFCASTPSGRGGSYEQYFGPGTRLTVT.

In its sample, this clonotype was seen a few times. The chain couples TRBV5-1 to TRBJ2-2, with 14 bases matching TRBD2. V trimming: 4 bases; J trimming: 0 bases; junction bases outside the gene matches: 5. Germline loops: CDR1 SGHRS, CDR2 YFSETQ. This CDR3 is 18 amino acids long. Here the CDR3 reads CASSVGTSGGTNTGELFF. CDR3 nucleotides: TGCGCCAGCAGCGTCGGGACTAGCGGGGGAACGAACACCGGGGAGCTGTTTTTT.

This clonotype was seen at least ten times. The rearrangement uses TRBV20-1 and TRBJ1-1; D possibly corresponds to TRBD1 (5 bases). Germline V lookup: CDR1 DFQATT, CDR2 SNEGSKA (reference sequence). CDR3 length: 14 residues. The germline V and J ends were trimmed by 2 bases and 1 base, with 11 bases remaining between them. The CDR3, as DNA: TGCAGTGCTAGAAGGGGCCCGGGGAACACTGAAGCTTTCTTT. As protein: CSARRGPGNTEAFF.

The chain uses TRBV14 and TRBJ2-2; D gene unclear. The length of the CDR3 is 14 residues. Germline V gene sequence: CDR1 SGHDN, CDR2 FVKESK. Trimming pared 2 bases from V and 1 base from J, leaving 5 bases between. The CDR3 protein is CASSQNWNTGELFF. DNA of the CDR3: TGTGCCAGCAGCCAAAATTGGAACACCGGGGAGCTGTTTTTT.

The chain combines TRBV7-8 with TRBJ2-3; 8 nucleotides agree with TRBD2. The junction had 11 bases not matched to a gene; V was cut back by 1 base and J by 2 bases. Germline V CDR1 and CDR2: SGHVS, FQNEAQ. The CDR3 length is 18 residues. CDR3 sequence (DNA): TGTGCCAGCAGCTTAGGGTTAGCGGGAACCAAGAACACAGATACGCAGTATTTT. Translating it yields CASSLGLAGTKNTDTQYF.

V usage is TRBV6-5 and J usage is TRBJ1-1; D may be TRBD1 (5 bases). This CDR3 has 14 residues. The V end was cut by 3 bases, the J end by 4 bases, with 12 bases between. Germline loops: CDR1 MNHEY, CDR2 SVGAGI. Here the CDR3 DNA reads TGTGCCAGCAGTTATAAGATGGGGGGCACTGAAGCTTTCTTT. It translates to CASSYKMGGTEAFF.

The table lists this clonotype with a few counts. The chain uses TRBV5-1 and TRBJ1-4; 7 nucleotides align to TRBD1. Looked up from germline, CDR1 is SGHRS and CDR2 is YFSETQ. The CDR3 runs to 15 residues. The V gene end was trimmed by 2 bases and the J gene end by 7 bases; junction bases not matched to a gene: 8. CDR3: CASSFSTGEREKLFF. In DNA, the CDR3 is TGCGCCAGCAGCTTCAGTACAGGGGAGCGTGAAAAACTGTTTTTT.

This clonotype appeared many times. As DNA, the CDR3 is TGCGCCAGCAGCTTGTACCGTAGCGGGGGCTCGGATACGCAGTATTTT. It specifies CASSLYRSGGSDTQYF. V is TRBV5-1 and J is TRBJ2-3; 9 bases fit TRBD2. Germline V CDR1 and CDR2: SGHRS, YFSETQ. The CDR3 extends over 16 amino acids. Trimming cost V 1 base and J 6 bases; bases outside gene matches: 9.

Regarding this clonotype: A clone one base away is much larger, so this may be a read error. The chain uses TRBV10-3 and TRBJ2-6, with D possibly called TRBD1 or TRBD2 (5 bases each). The CDR3 has 15 residues. The V gene's germline CDR1 is ENHRY and CDR2 SYGVKD. CDR3 bases: TGTGCCATCAGTGGGGGAGTGTCTGGGGCCTACGTCCTGACTTTC. Amino acids: CAISGGVSGAYVLTF.

This clonotype occurred a few times. The CDR3 DNA sequence: TGTGCCAGCTCCCCAGGTACAGTTTACAATGAGCAGTTCTTC. Translating it yields CASSPGTVYNEQFF. This chain links TRBV18 with TRBJ2-1, with D hard to call. Germline assignment: CDR1 KGHSH and CDR2 LQKENI. This CDR3 has 14 residues. V gave up 6 bases and J gave up 4 bases, with 13 bases separating them.